Below, 9 T cell receptor beta chains from the same sample are listed, as sequenced in a study of cytomegalovirus exposure and HLA in healthy donors. With 60 Vbeta and 13 Jbeta primers, the PCR was carried out. Clones were read by immunoSEQ multiplex PCR, and TCRdb kept only the in-frame ones, dropping some. The sample has more than 120,000 clones, roughly 80% seen once. The sample taken for sequencing was PBMCs. These receptor sequences come from a woman aged 30 to 39 in good health and CMV-seronegative.

V gene TRBV2 combines with J gene TRBJ2-5, with D unresolved. With 4 bases removed from V and 1 base from J, the gap between germline ends came to 4 bases. CDR1 and CDR2 from the germline V gene are SNHLY and FYNNEI. The CDR3 has 12 amino acids. The CDR3 region has the DNA TGTGCCAGCAGTGCCCGCCAAGAGACCCAGTACTTC. Its protein product is CASSARQETQYF.

The chain joins TRBV7-9 to TRBJ2-7; 7 nucleotides line up with TRBD1. This CDR3 is built from 12 residues. V dropped 5 bases and J dropped 4; count of bases not matched to a gene: 2. Germline V lookup: CDR1 SEHNR, CDR2 FQNEAQ (reference sequence). CDR3 sequence reads: CASSPTGYEQYF. CDR3 nucleotides: TGTGCCAGCAGCCCGACAGGGTACGAGCAGTACTTC.

Worth noting for this clone: One junction end does not reproduce the germline sequence, and a read error may be involved. CDR3 nucleotides: TGTTCCAGCAGCTTAGGGGGTAGAAGCGGACTAACTAATGAAAAACTGTTTTTT. Translating gives CSSSLGGRSGLTNEKLFF. V gene TRBV7-9 combines with J gene TRBJ1-4, with D maybe TRBD1 (6 bases). The germline V gene has CDR1 SEHNR and CDR2 FQNEAQ (reference sequence). The length of the CDR3 is 18 residues.

The chain combines TRBV7-8 with TRBJ1-5; D gene ambiguous. V gave up 5 bases and J gave up 6 bases, with 17 bases separating them. Germline V gene data show CDR1 as SGHVS and CDR2 as FQNEAQ. The CDR3 runs 15 residues. The CDR3 nucleotides are TGTGCCAGCAGCCAGCAATCAAGCCGGGGTCAGCCCCAGCATTTT. It yields the protein CASSQQSSRGQPQHF.

The V and J genes are TRBV7-2 and TRBJ1-2; D is unclear. CDR1 and CDR2 (germline): SGHTA, FQGNSA. The CDR3 is 15 amino acids. Trimming stripped 1 base from V and 4 bases from J, with 13 bases between. This CDR3 is CASSLGSGITYGYTF. The CDR3 DNA reads TGTGCCAGCAGCTTAGGGTCGGGGATTACCTATGGCTACACCTTC.

The chain combines TRBV6-1 with TRBJ2-7, with no clear D. The CDR3 has 18 amino acids. The ends were cut back, 3 bases at V and 2 bases at J, with 23 bases in the middle. Germline CDR1 and CDR2: MNHNS and SASEGT. The CDR3 region has the DNA TGTGCCAGCAGTGAGAAAGTAGTTGGTCAGGCGAACACCTACGAGCAGTACTTC. Protein product: CASSEKVVGQANTYEQYF.

This chain links TRBV5-3 with TRBJ2-7, with 8 bases lining up with TRBD1. TRBV5-3 is known as an ORF, though its function is uncertain. The ends lost 3 bases at V and 0 bases at J; junction bases unmatched: 2. The CDR3 consists of 14 residues. The CDR3 region has the DNA TGTGCCAGAAGCTGGACAGGGAGCTCCTACGAGCAGTACTTC. Its protein is CARSWTGSSYEQYF.

V and J are TRBV30 and TRBJ1-2, with 12 bases matching TRBD1. This CDR3 comprises 14 residues. The V gene end was trimmed by 3 bases and the J gene end by 7 bases; junction bases not matched to a gene: 6. Germline-derived CDR1 and CDR2 are GTSNPN and SVGIG (reference sequence). The CDR3 nucleotides read TGTGCCTGGAGCGGGACAGGGGGCGCGGTTGGCTACACCTTC. Protein: CAWSGTGGAVGYTF.

This sequence joins TRBV9 and TRBJ2-7, with 7 nucleotides matching TRBD1. The CDR3 totals 15 residues. V lost 0 bases to trimming and J lost 2 bases; unmatched junction nucleotides: 5. Per germline, CDR1 SGDLS and CDR2 YYNGEE. The CDR3 DNA reads as TGTGCCAGCAGCGTAGGGGCAGGGGGTACCTACGAGCAGTACTTC. This codes for CASSVGAGGTYEQYF.